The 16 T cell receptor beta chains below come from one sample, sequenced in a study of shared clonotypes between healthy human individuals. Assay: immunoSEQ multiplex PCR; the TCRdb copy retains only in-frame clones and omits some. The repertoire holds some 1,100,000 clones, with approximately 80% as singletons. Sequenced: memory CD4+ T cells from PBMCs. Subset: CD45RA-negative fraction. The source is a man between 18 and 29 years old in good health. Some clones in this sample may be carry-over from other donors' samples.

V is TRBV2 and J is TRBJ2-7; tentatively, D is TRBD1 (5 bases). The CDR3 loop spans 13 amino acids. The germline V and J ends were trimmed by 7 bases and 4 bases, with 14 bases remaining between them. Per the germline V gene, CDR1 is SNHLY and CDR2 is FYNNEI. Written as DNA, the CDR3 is TGTGCCAGCACCGCCCAGGCAGGGTACGAGCAGTACTTC. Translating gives CASTAQAGYEQYF.

The CDR3 DNA follows: TGCAGCACCTGGACAGGGAATAGCAATCAGCCCCAGCATTTT. Its protein product is CSTWTGNSNQPQHF. This chain joins TRBV29-1 and TRBJ1-5; TRBD1 matches 8 bases. The CDR3 contains 14 residues. V shed 8 bases and J 0 bases; nucleotides not matched to a gene: 6. CDR1 is SQVTM and CDR2 is ANQGSEA in the germline V gene.

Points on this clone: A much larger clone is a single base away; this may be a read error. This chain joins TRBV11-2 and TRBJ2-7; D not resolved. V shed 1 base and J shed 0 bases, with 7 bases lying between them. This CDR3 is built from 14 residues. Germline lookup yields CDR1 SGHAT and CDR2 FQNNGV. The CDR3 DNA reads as TGTGCCAGCAGCTTAGCGGTCGGCTCCTACGAGCAGTACTTC. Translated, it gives CASSLAVGSYEQYF.

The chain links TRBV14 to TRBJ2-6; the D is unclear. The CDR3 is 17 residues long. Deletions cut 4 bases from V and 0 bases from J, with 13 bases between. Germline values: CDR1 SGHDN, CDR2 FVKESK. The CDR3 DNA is TGTGCCAGCAGCCGAGCAATACGGGCCTCTGGGGCCAACGTCCTGACTTTC. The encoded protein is CASSRAIRASGANVLTF.

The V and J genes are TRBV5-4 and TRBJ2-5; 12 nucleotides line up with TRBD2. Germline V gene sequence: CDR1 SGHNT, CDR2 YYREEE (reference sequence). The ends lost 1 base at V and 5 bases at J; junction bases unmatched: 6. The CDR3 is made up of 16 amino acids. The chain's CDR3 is CASSLRSSGGVETQYF. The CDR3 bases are TGTGCCAGCAGCTTGCGATCTAGCGGGGGGGTGGAGACCCAGTACTTC.

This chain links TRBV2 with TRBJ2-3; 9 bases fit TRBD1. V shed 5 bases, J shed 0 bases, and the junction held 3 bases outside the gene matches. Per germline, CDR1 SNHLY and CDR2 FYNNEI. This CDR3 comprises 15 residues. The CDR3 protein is CASSRDRESTDTQYF. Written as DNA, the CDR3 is TGTGCCAGCAGTCGGGACAGGGAGAGCACAGATACGCAGTATTTT.

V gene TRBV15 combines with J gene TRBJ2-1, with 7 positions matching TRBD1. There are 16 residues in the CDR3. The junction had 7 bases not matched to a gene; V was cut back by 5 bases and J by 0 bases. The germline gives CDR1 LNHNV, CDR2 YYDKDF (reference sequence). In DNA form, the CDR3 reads TGTGCCACCAGCGGACGACAGGGCCTCTCCTACAATGAGCAGTTCTTC. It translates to CATSGRQGLSYNEQFF.

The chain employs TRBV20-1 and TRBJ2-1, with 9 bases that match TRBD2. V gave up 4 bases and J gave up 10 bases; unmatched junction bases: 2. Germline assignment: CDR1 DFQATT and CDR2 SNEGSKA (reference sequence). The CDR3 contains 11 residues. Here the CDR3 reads CSATSGREQFF. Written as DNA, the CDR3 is TGCAGTGCTACGAGCGGGAGGGAGCAGTTCTTC.

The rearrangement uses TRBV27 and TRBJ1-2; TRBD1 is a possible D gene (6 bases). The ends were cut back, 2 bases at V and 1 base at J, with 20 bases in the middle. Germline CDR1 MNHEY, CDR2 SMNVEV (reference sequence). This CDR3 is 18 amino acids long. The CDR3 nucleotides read TGTGCCAGCAGTTTAAGGGGGGGGTGGCGGGGCTATAACTATGGCTACACCTTC. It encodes CASSLRGGWRGYNYGYTF.

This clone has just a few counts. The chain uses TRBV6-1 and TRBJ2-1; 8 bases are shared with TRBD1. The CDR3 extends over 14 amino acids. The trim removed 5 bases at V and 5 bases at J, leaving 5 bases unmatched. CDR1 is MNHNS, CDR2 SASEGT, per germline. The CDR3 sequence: CASSKGQANNEQFF. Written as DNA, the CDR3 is TGTGCCAGCAGTAAGGGACAGGCTAACAATGAGCAGTTCTTC.

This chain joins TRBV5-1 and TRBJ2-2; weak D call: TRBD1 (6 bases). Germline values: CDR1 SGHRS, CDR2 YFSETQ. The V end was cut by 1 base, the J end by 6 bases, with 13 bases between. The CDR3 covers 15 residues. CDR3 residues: CASSLTGKEAGELFF. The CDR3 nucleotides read TGCGCCAGCAGCTTGACAGGGAAGGAGGCCGGGGAGCTGTTTTTT.

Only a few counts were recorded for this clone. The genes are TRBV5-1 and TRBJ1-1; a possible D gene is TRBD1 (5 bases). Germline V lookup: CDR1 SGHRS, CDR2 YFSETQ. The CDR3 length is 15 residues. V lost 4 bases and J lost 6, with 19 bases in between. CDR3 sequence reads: CASSATTGTGSEAFF. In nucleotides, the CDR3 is TGCGCCAGCAGCGCGACCACTGGGACGGGTTCTGAAGCTTTCTTT.

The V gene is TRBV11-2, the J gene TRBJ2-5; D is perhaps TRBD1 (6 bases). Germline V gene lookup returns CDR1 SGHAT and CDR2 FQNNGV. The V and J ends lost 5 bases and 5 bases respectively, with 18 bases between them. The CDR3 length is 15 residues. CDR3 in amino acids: CASSPQGSSKETQYF. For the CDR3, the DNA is TGTGCCAGCAGCCCACAGGGATCGAGTAAGGAGACCCAGTACTTC.

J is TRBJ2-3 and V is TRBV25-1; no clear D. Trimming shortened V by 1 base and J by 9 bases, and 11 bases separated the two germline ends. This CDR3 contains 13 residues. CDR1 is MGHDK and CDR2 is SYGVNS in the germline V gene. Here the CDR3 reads CASSESASRTQYF. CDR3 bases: TGTGCCAGCAGTGAATCGGCATCCAGGACGCAGTATTTT. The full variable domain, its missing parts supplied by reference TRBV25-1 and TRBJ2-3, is EADIYQTPRYLVIGTGKKITLECSQTMGHDKMYWYQQDPGMELHLIHYSYGVNSTEKGDLSSESTVSRIRTEHFPLTLESARPSHTSQYLCASSESASRTQYFGPGTRLTVL.

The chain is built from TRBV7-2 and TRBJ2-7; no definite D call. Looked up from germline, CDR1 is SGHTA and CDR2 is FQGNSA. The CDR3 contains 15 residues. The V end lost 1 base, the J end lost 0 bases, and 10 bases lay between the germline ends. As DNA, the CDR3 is TGTGCCAGCAGCTTAGACTTCCAGAGCTCCTACGAGCAGTACTTC. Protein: CASSLDFQSSYEQYF.

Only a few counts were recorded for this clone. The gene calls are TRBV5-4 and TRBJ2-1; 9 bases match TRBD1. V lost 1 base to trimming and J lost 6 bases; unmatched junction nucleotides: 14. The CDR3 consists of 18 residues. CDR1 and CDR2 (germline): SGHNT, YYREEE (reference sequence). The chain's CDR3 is CASSLPFRTGGASNEQFF. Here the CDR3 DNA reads TGTGCCAGCAGCTTGCCCTTCCGTACAGGGGGCGCTAGCAATGAGCAGTTCTTC.